Listed below are T cell receptor beta chains from one sample, sequenced in a study of blood T cell repertoires in COVID-19. Sequenced by immunoSEQ multiplex PCR; TCRdb stores in-frame clones only, minus some. The sample contains around 270,000 clones, 86% of which appear only once. The sample was peripheral blood. The receptors were sampled from a man aged 35 to 55 who had recovered from COVID-19. CDR3s include the opening cysteine and the closing phenylalanine or tryptophan. The order of the fields is J gene, V gene, CDR3 length, CDR3 protein.

J: TRBJ1-1
V: TRBV6-2/TRBV6-3
length: 14
CDR3: CASSLTLLNTEAFF

J: TRBJ2-7
V: TRBV6-2/TRBV6-3
length: 14
CDR3: CASSSTAGGYEQYF

J: TRBJ1-6
V: TRBV11-2
length: 14
CDR3: CASSLGQTNSPLHF

J: TRBJ2-7
V: TRBV16
length: 13
CDR3: CASSQSKGNEQYF

J: TRBJ1-5
V: TRBV7-2
length: 15
CDR3: CASSLDSGGNQPQHF

J: TRBJ2-2
V: TRBV27
length: 12
CDR3: CASSLRGGELFF

J: TRBJ1-2
V: TRBV6-1
length: 17
CDR3: CASSGPRGLDPYYGYTF

J: TRBJ2-7
V: TRBV11-3
length: 14
CDR3: CASSERDSSYEQYF

J: TRBJ1-5
V: TRBV5-1
length: 15
CDR3: CASSLGQGAQQPQHF

J: TRBJ1-2
V: TRBV18
length: 13
CDR3: CASSLTGAQGYTF

J: TRBJ2-3
V: TRBV5-4
length: 14
CDR3: CASSFFGGAATQYF

J: TRBJ2-1
V: TRBV18
length: 14
CDR3: CASSHGLAGNEQFF

J: TRBJ1-2
V: TRBV9
length: 15
CDR3: CASSAVGTGPYGYTF

J: TRBJ2-1
V: TRBV6-1
length: 19
CDR3: CASSEAPLAGWGRGNEQFF

J: TRBJ2-1
V: TRBV10-1
length: 13
CDR3: CASSTGVYNEQFF

J: TRBJ2-3
V: TRBV7-2
length: 17
CDR3: CASSNRPQGWLADTQYF

J: TRBJ1-4
V: TRBV15
length: 16
CDR3: CATSRDRARGEEKLFF

J: TRBJ1-5
V: TRBV25-1
length: 18
CDR3: CASSEWGTGGSRGKPQHF

J: TRBJ2-1
V: TRBV6-5
length: 15
CDR3: CASSYRETGRNEQFF

J: TRBJ2-1
V: TRBV7-2
length: 12
CDR3: CASSLLVHEQFF

J: TRBJ1-2
V: TRBV7-8
length: 16
CDR3: CASSSIRDRSYYGYTF

J: TRBJ2-1
V: TRBV7-6
length: 17
CDR3: CASSLEGLAGIPGEQFF

J: TRBJ1-1
V: TRBV7-9
length: 14
CDR3: CASRIDSGNTEAFF

J: TRBJ2-7
V: TRBV6-5
length: 13
CDR3: CASSPPGTYEQYF

J: TRBJ2-5
V: TRBV5-5
length: 14
CDR3: CASSLGGVRETQYF

J: TRBJ2-2
V: TRBV19
length: 16
CDR3: CASSIDRAGGPGELFF

J: TRBJ1-6
V: TRBV12-5
length: 16
CDR3: CASGWTTGSRNSPLHF

J: TRBJ2-3
V: TRBV19
length: 20
CDR3: CASSKVGSGGPPLSTDTQYF

J: TRBJ1-2
V: TRBV3-1/TRBV3-2
length: 16
CDR3: CASSSGDRGRNYGYTF

J: TRBJ1-5
V: TRBV6-5
length: 14
CDR3: CASSRTGFTQPQHF

J: TRBJ2-1
V: TRBV6-5
length: 14
CDR3: CASRQGTSGSGQFF

J: TRBJ2-1
V: TRBV11-3
length: 14
CDR3: CASSLRGGSNEQFF

J: TRBJ2-1
V: TRBV14
length: 16
CDR3: CASSQGLGLAGNEQFF

J: TRBJ1-5
V: TRBV27
length: 13
CDR3: CASRQGWGQPQHF

J: TRBJ2-2
V: TRBV10-3
length: 15
CDR3: CAISEGLAGNGELFF

J: TRBJ2-1
V: TRBV7-2
length: 17
CDR3: CASSPSPGTSGRREQFF

J: TRBJ2-7
V: TRBV2
length: 15
CDR3: CASRPGTSANYEQYF

J: TRBJ2-1
V: TRBV6-5
length: 16
CDR3: CASSFIAGDPRNEQFF

J: TRBJ2-3
V: TRBV6-1
length: 14
CDR3: CASSERQARDTQYF

J: TRBJ2-1
V: TRBV5-8
length: 14
CDR3: CASRPTGTYNEQFF

J: TRBJ1-2
V: TRBV7-2
length: 15
CDR3: CASSPSGTFNYGYTF

J: TRBJ1-2
V: TRBV12-5
length: 15
CDR3: CASGLVGTGEGGYTF